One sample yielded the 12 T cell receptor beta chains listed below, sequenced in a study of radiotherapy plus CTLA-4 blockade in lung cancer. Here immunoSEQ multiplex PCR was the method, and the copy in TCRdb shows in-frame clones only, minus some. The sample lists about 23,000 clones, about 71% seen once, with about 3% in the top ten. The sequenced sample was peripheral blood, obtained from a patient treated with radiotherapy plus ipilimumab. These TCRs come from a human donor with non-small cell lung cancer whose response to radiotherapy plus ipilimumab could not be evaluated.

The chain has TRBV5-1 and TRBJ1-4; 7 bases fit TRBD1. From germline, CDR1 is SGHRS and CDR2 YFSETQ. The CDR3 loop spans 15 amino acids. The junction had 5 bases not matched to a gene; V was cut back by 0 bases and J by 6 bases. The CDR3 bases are TGCGCCAGCAGCTTGGACAGGGGTCTCCATGAAAAACTGTTTTTT. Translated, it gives CASSLDRGLHEKLFF.

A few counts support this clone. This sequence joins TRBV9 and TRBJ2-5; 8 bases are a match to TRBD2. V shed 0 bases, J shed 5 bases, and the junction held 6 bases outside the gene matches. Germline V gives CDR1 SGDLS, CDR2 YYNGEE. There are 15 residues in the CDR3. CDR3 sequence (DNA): TGTGCCAGCAGCGTAGTTCCGGGAGGGCCGGAGACCCAGTACTTC. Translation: CASSVVPGGPETQYF.

The chain's CDR3 is CASSRQGAGAEAFF. CDR3 nucleotides: TGTGCCAGCAGCCGTCAGGGGGCTGGGGCTGAAGCTTTCTTT. The chain employs TRBV5-6 and TRBJ1-1; TRBD1 matches 8 bases. V was clipped by 4 bases and J by 6 bases; unmatched bases: 8. Germline-derived CDR1 and CDR2 are SGHDT and YYEEEE. The CDR3 extends over 14 amino acids.

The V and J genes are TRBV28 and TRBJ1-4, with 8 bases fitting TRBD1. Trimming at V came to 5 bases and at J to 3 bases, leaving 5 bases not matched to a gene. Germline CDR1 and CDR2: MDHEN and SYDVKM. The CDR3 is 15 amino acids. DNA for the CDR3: TGTGCCAGCAGTGGGCCGGGACAGGCTAATGAAAAACTGTTTTTT. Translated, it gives CASSGPGQANEKLFF.

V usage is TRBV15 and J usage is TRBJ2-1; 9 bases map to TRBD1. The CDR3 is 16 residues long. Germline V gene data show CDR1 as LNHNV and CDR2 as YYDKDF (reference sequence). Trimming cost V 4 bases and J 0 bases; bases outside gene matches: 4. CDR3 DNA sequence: TGTGCCACCAGCACAGGGACAGGGAGCTCCTACAATGAGCAGTTCTTC. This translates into CATSTGTGSSYNEQFF.

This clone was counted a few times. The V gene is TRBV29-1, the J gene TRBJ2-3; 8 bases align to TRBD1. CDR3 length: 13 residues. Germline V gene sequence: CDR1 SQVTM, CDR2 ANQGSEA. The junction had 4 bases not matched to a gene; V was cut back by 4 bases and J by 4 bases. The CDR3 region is CSVARTGSDTQYF. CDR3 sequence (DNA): TGCAGCGTTGCCAGGACAGGGTCAGATACGCAGTATTTT.

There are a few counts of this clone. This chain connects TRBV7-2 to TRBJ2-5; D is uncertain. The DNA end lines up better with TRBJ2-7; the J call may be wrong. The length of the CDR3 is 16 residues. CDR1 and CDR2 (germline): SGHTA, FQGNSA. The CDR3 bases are TGTGCCAGCAGCTTAGGAGCGACTGGTCTCTCCTACGAGCAGTACTTC. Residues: CASSLGATGLSYEQYF.

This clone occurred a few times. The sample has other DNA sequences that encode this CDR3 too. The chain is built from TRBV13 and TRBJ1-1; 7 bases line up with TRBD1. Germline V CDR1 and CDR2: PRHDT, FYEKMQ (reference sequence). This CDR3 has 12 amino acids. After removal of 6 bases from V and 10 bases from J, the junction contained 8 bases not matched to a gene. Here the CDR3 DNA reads TGTGCCAGCAGGCCTAACAGGGGAGTAGCTTTCTTT. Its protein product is CASRPNRGVAFF.

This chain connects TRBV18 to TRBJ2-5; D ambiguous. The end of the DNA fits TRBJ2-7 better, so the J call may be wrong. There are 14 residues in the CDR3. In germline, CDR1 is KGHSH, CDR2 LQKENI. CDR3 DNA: TGTGCCAGCTCACAACTCCCGAGCTCCTACGAGCAGTACTTC. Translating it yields CASSQLPSSYEQYF.

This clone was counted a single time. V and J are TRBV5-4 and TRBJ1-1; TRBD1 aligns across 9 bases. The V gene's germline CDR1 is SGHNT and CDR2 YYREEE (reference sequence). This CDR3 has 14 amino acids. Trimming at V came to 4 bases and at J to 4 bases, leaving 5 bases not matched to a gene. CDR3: CASSPRTGVTEAFF. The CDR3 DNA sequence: TGTGCCAGCAGCCCTCGGACAGGGGTCACTGAAGCTTTCTTT.

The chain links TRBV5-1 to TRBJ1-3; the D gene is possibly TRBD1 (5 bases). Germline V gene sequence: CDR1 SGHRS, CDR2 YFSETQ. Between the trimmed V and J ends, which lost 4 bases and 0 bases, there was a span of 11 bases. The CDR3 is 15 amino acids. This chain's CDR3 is CASSPSTVSGNTIYF. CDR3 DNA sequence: TGCGCCAGCAGCCCGTCGACAGTCTCTGGAAACACCATATATTTT.

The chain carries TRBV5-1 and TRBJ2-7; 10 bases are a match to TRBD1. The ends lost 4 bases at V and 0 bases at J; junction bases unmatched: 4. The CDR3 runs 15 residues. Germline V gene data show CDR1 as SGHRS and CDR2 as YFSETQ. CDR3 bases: TGCGCCAGCAGCGCGCGGGACAGGGGCTCCTACGAGCAGTACTTC. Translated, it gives CASSARDRGSYEQYF.